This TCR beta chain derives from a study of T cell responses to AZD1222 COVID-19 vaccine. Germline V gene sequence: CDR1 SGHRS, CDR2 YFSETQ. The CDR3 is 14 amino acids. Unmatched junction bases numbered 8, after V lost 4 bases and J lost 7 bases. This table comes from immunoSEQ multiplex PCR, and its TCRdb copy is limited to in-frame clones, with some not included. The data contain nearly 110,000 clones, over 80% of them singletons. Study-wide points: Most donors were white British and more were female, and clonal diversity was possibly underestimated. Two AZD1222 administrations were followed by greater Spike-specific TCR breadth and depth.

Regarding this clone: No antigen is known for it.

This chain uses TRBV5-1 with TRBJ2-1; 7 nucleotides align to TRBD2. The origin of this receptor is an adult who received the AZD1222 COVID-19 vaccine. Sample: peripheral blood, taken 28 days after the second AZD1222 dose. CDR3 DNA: TGCGCCAGCAGCCCGAACGCGGGAGTGAATGAGCAGTTCTTC. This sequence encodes CASSPNAGVNEQFF. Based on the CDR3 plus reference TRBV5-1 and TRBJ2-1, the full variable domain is KAGVTQTPRYLIKTRGQQVTLSCSPISGHRSVSWYQQTPGQGLQFLFEYFSETQRNKGNFPGRFSGRQFSNSRSEMNVSTLELGDSALYLCASSPNAGVNEQFFGPGTRLTVL.